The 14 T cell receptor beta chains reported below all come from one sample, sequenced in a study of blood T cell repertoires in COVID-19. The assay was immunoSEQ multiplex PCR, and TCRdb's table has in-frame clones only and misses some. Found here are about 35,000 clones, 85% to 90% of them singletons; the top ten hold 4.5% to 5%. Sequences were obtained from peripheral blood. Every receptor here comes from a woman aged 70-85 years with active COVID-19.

The CDR3 DNA is TGTGCCAGCAGGTTTTCCTCCACCGGGGAGCTGTTTTTT. This gives the protein CASRFSSTGELFF. The chain links TRBV2 to TRBJ2-2; D call uncertain. Germline CDR1 reads SNHLY; CDR2 reads FYNNEI. V lost 6 bases and J lost 4, with 9 bases in between. This CDR3 comprises 13 residues.

This chain's CDR3 is CASGDTLAKNIQYF. The CDR3 DNA is TGTGCCAGCGGGGACACCCTAGCCAAAAACATTCAGTACTTC. The gene calls are TRBV28 and TRBJ2-4; tentative D call: TRBD1 (6 bases). CDR3 length equals 14 residues. The V gene lost 8 bases and the J gene lost 0 bases, with 11 bases spanning the gap. Germline V gene data show CDR1 as MDHEN and CDR2 as SYDVKM.

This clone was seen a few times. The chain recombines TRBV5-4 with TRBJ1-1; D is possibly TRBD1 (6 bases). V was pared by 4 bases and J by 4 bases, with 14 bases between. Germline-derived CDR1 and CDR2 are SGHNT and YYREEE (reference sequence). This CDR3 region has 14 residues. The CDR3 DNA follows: TGTGCCAGCAGCAAAAACCGGGGGGCCACTGAAGCTTTCTTT. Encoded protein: CASSKNRGATEAFF.

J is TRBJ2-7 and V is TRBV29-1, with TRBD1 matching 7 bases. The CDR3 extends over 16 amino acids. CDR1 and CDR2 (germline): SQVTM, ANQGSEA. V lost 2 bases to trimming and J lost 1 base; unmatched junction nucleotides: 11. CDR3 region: CSVERFKGTESYEQYF. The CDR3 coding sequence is TGCAGCGTTGAAAGGTTTAAAGGGACAGAGTCCTACGAGCAGTACTTC.

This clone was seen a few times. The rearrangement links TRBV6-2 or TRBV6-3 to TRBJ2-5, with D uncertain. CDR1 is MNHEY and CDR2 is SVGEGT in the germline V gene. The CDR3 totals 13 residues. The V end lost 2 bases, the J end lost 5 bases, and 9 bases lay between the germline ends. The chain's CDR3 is CASSYAWYETQYF. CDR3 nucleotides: TGTGCCAGCAGTTACGCGTGGTACGAGACCCAGTACTTC.

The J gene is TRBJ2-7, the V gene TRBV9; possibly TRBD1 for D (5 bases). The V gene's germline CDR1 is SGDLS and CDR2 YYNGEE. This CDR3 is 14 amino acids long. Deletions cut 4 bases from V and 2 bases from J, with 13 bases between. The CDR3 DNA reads TGTGCCAGCAGCCCAACAGGTCTCCCCTACGAGCAGTACTTC. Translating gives CASSPTGLPYEQYF. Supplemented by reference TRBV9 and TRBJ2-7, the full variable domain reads DSGVTQTPKHLITATGQRVTLRCSPRSGDLSVYWYQQSLDQGLQFLIQYYNGEERAKGNILERFSAQQFPDLHSELNLSSLELGDSALYFCASSPTGLPYEQYFGPGTRLTVT.

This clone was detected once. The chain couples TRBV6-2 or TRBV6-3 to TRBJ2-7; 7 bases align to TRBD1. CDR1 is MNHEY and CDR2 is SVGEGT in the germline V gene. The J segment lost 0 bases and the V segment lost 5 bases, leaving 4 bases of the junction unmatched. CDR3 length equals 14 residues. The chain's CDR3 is CASSATGSSYEQYF. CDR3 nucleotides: TGTGCCAGCAGTGCGACAGGGAGCTCCTACGAGCAGTACTTC.

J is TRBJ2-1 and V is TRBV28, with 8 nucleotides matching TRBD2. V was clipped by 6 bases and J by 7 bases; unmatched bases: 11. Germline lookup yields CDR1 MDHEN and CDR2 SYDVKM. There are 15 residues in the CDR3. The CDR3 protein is CASRGGASGSNEQFF. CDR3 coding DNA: TGTGCCAGCAGGGGGGGGGCTAGCGGGTCGAATGAGCAGTTCTTC.

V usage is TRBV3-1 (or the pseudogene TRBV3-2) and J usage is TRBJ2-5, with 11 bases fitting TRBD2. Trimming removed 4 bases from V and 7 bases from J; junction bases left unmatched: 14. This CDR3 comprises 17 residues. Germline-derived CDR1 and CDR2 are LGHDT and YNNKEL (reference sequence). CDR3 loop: CASSPRGGSGGAGTQYF. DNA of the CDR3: TGTGCCAGCAGCCCCAGAGGTGGTAGCGGGGGGGCTGGGACCCAGTACTTC.

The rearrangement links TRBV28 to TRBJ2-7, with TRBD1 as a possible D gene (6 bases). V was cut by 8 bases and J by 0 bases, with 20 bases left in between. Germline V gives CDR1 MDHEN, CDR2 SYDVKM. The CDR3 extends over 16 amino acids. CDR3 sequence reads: CASGSQTRGFSYEQYF. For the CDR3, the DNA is TGTGCCAGCGGTTCTCAGACCAGGGGCTTCTCCTACGAGCAGTACTTC. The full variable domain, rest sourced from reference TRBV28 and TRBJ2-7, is DVKVTQSSRYLVKRTGEKVFLECVQDMDHENMFWYRQDPGLGLRLIYFSYDVKMKEKGDIPEGYSVSREKKERFSLILESASTNQTSMYLCASGSQTRGFSYEQYFGPGTRLTVT.

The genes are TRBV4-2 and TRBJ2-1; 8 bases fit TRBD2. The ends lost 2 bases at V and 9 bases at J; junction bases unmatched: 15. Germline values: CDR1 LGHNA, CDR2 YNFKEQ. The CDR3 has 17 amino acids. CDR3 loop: CASSQPGGVGGVFEQFF. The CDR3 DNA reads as TGTGCCAGCAGCCAACCCGGCGGGGTCGGGGGGGTTTTTGAGCAGTTCTTC.

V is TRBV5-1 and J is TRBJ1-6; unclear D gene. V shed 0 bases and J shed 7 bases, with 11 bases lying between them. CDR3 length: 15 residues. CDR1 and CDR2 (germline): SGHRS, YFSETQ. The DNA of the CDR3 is TGCGCCAGCAGCTTGGGTCCGGGGAGGAATTCACCCCTCCACTTT. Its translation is CASSLGPGRNSPLHF. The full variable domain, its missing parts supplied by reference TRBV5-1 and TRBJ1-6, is KAGVTQTPRYLIKTRGQQVTLSCSPISGHRSVSWYQQTPGQGLQFLFEYFSETQRNKGNFPGRFSGRQFSNSRSEMNVSTLELGDSALYLCASSLGPGRNSPLHFGNGTRLTVT.

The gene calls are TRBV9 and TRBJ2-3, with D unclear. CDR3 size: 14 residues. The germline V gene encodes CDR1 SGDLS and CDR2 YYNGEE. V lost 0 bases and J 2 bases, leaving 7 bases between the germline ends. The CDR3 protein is CASSVVSLTDTQYF. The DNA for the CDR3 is TGTGCCAGCAGCGTAGTGTCCCTCACAGATACGCAGTATTTT. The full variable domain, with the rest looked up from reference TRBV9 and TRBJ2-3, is DSGVTQTPKHLITATGQRVTLRCSPRSGDLSVYWYQQSLDQGLQFLIQYYNGEERAKGNILERFSAQQFPDLHSELNLSSLELGDSALYFCASSVVSLTDTQYFGPGTRLTVL.

The CDR3 bases are TGTGCCAGTAGGGCGACAGCGACCAAAAACATTCAGTACTTC. Amino acids: CASRATATKNIQYF. The rearrangement joins TRBV19 to TRBJ2-4, with D possibly matching TRBD1 (5 bases). There are 14 residues in the CDR3. Trimming cost V 6 bases and J 2 bases, with 11 bases left between them. In germline, CDR1 is LNHDA, CDR2 SQIVND (reference sequence).